This T cell receptor (beta chain) was observed in a study of blood T cell repertoires in COVID-19. Germline V lookup: CDR1 SNHLY, CDR2 FYNNEI. CDR3 length: 17 amino acids. V gave up 3 bases and J gave up 1 base; unmatched junction bases: 5. TCRdb's copy holds only in-frame clones and misses some; the assay was immunoSEQ multiplex PCR. The sample has about 71,000 clones; 85% to 90% are singletons. Sequencing was carried out using peripheral blood. This chain uses TRBV2 with TRBJ2-2, with 10 nucleotides matching TRBD2. The clonotype was recovered from a man aged 50 to 60 with active COVID-19. In DNA form, the CDR3 reads TGTGCCAGCAGTGATACGCTAGCGGGGGTGAACACCGGGGAGCTGTTTTTT. Its protein product is CASSDTLAGVNTGELFF.